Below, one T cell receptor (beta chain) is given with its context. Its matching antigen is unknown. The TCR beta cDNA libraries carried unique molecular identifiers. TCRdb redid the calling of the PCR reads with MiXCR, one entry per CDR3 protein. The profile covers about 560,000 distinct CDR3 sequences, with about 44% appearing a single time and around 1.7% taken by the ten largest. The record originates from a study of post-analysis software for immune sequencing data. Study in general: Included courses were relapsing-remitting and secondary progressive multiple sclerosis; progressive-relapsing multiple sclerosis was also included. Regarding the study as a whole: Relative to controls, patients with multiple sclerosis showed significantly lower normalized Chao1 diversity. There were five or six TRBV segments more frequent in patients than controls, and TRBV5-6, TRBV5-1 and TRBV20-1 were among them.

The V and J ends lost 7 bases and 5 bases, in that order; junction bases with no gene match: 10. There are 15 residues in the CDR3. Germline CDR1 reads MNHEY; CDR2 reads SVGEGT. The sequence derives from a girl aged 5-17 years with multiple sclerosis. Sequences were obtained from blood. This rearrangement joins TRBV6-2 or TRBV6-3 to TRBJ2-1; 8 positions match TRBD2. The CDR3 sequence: CASTPGRGAHNEQFF. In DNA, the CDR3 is TGTGCCAGCACCCCGGGGCGGGGGGCCCACAATGAGCAGTTCTTC.